This is a list of T cell receptor beta chains from one sample in a study of T-cell reconstitution after alpha-beta-depleted transplantation in children. TCRdb reanalysed the PCR reads using MiXCR and keeps one entry per CDR3 protein. The sample consists of approximately 250,000 distinct CDR3 sequences, 9.7% of them appearing once. Sequencing used PBMCs from the stem cell graft donor, obtained from the stem cell graft. These receptors originate from a human donor who donated a stem cell graft to a child with SCID. Both conserved end residues are part of each CDR3. A D gene is named only where the DNA matches it firmly. Rows may omit the clone size; those that give it use once, few, many or a size class.

v_call: TRBV4-2; clone_size: few; j_call: TRBJ2-1; d_call: TRBD1; cdr3_aa: CAEGTGGWDEQFF; cdr3_nt: TGTGCCGAGGGGACAGGGGGCTGGGATGAGCAGTTCTTC
v_call: TRBV6-5; clone_size: many; j_call: TRBJ2-7; d_call: TRBD1; cdr3_aa: CASSYSGGIRWEQYF; cdr3_nt: TGTGCCAGCAGTTACTCAGGGGGCATTCGGTGGGAGCAGTACTTC
v_call: TRBV20-1; clone_size: many; j_call: TRBJ1-4; d_call: .; cdr3_aa: CSASSGNEKLFF; cdr3_nt: TGCAGTGCCTCCTCGGGGAATGAAAAACTGTTTTTT
v_call: TRBV28; clone_size: many; j_call: TRBJ1-6; d_call: TRBD1; cdr3_aa: CASEGQGGSPLHF; cdr3_nt: TGTGCCAGCGAGGGACAGGGAGGGTCACCCCTCCACTTT
v_call: TRBV4-2; clone_size: many; j_call: TRBJ1-1; d_call: .; cdr3_aa: CASSQTSNEAFF; cdr3_nt: TGTGCCAGCAGCCAAACCTCCAATGAAGCTTTCTTT
v_call: TRBV20-1; clone_size: many; j_call: TRBJ2-3; d_call: .; cdr3_aa: CSARSSYSTDTQYF; cdr3_nt: TGCAGTGCTAGGTCTAGCTATAGCACAGATACGCAGTATTTT
v_call: TRBV2; clone_size: many; j_call: TRBJ1-2; d_call: .; cdr3_aa: CASSEPGQKGVNYGYTF; cdr3_nt: TGTGCCAGCAGTGAACCAGGACAAAAGGGGGTTAACTATGGCTACACCTTC
v_call: TRBV5-1; clone_size: many; j_call: TRBJ2-2; d_call: TRBD1; cdr3_aa: CASSFTGTGPGELFF; cdr3_nt: TGCGCCAGCAGTTTTACCGGGACAGGCCCCGGGGAGCTGTTTTTT
v_call: TRBV29-1; clone_size: .; j_call: TRBJ2-6; d_call: .; cdr3_aa: CSVEVTGHTGANVLTF; cdr3_nt: TGCAGCGTTGAAGTCACAGGGCATACAGGGGCCAACGTCCTGACTTTC
v_call: TRBV6-5; clone_size: many; j_call: TRBJ1-2; d_call: .; cdr3_aa: CASSYSEGYGYTF; cdr3_nt: TGTGCCAGCAGTTACTCGGAGGGATATGGCTACACCTTC
v_call: TRBV9; clone_size: many; j_call: TRBJ2-3; d_call: TRBD2; cdr3_aa: CASSPSRSGGFGTDTQYF; cdr3_nt: TGTGCCAGCAGCCCCAGTAGAAGCGGGGGGTTTGGAACAGATACGCAGTATTTT
v_call: TRBV20-1; clone_size: many; j_call: TRBJ2-5; d_call: TRBD1; cdr3_aa: CSAGDRGRQETQYF; cdr3_nt: TGCAGTGCTGGAGACAGGGGTCGGCAAGAGACCCAGTACTTC
v_call: TRBV28; clone_size: many; j_call: TRBJ2-7; d_call: TRBD1; cdr3_aa: CASNDRAPRPYYEQYF; cdr3_nt: TGTGCCAGCAACGACAGGGCCCCGCGACCGTACTACGAGCAGTACTTC
v_call: TRBV7-9; clone_size: many; j_call: TRBJ2-7; d_call: .; cdr3_aa: CASSLYSGTQYEQYF; cdr3_nt: TGTGCCAGCAGCTTGTACTCCGGGACCCAGTACGAGCAGTACTTC
v_call: TRBV12-3/TRBV12-4; clone_size: many; j_call: TRBJ2-1; d_call: TRBD2; cdr3_aa: CASSLIKSGGYPEQFF; cdr3_nt: TGTGCCAGCAGTTTGATCAAAAGCGGGGGGTACCCTGAGCAGTTCTTC
v_call: TRBV15; clone_size: .; j_call: TRBJ1-1; d_call: TRBD1; cdr3_aa: CATSSRQGSTEAFF; cdr3_nt: TGTGCCACCAGCAGCCGACAGGGGAGCACTGAAGCTTTCTTT
v_call: TRBV27; clone_size: many; j_call: TRBJ2-2; d_call: .; cdr3_aa: CASTYVATGTGELFF; cdr3_nt: TGTGCCAGCACCTACGTAGCGACGGGCACCGGGGAGCTGTTTTTT
v_call: TRBV4-3; clone_size: many; j_call: TRBJ2-3; d_call: .; cdr3_aa: CASSQASGVGGDTQYF; cdr3_nt: TGCGCCAGCAGCCAGGCCTCCGGGGTGGGGGGAGATACGCAGTATTTT
v_call: TRBV12-3/TRBV12-4; clone_size: many; j_call: TRBJ1-2; d_call: .; cdr3_aa: CASRLQGRGDGYTF; cdr3_nt: TGTGCCAGCAGACTACAGGGTCGAGGGGATGGCTACACCTTC
v_call: TRBV7-9; clone_size: many; j_call: TRBJ2-7; d_call: .; cdr3_aa: CASSFGQSYEQYF; cdr3_nt: TGTGCCAGCAGCTTTGGACAGTCCTACGAGCAGTACTTC